This T cell receptor (beta chain) was obtained from a study of tumor and adjacent non-tumor tissue in lung cancer. A modified ARM-PCR protocol with three rounds of nested PCR amplified TCRbeta. MiXCR, run by TCRdb on the multiplex PCR reads, gives a single entry per CDR3 protein. The sample has about 80,000 distinct CDR3 sequences, approximately 68% seen once. This sample's RNA came from whole unsorted tissue. Newly diagnosed lung cancer patients had thoracic surgery in China, August–November 2014, without prior chemotherapy. There are 15 residues in the CDR3. Looked up from germline, CDR1 is SGHNT and CDR2 is YYREEE (reference sequence). Overall study results and limits: Significantly higher TCR diversity was found in tumor than normal lung.

Turning to this clonotype: Its matching antigen is unknown. A read error is possible here, since a much larger clone lies one base away.

This sequence was found in a woman aged 65 to 85 with non-small cell lung cancer. The chain links TRBV5-4 to TRBJ2-7, with 11 bases identical to TRBD2. The sequenced material came from lung tumor tissue. The DNA of the CDR3 is TGTGCCAGCAGCCCGGGACTAGCGGACCTCTACGACCAGTACTTC. Translation: CASSPGLADLYDQYF.